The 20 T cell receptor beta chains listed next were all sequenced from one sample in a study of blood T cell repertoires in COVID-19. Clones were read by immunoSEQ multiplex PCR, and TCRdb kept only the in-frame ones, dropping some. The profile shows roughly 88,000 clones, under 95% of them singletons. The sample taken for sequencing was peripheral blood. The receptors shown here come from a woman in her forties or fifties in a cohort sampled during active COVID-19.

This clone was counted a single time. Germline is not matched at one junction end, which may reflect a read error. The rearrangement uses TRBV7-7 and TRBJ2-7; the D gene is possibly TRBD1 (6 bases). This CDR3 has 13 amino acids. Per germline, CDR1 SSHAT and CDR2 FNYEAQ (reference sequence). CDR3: CASSSIQGVEQYF. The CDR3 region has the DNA TGTGCTAGCAGCTCGATACAGGGAGTCGAGCAGTACTTC.

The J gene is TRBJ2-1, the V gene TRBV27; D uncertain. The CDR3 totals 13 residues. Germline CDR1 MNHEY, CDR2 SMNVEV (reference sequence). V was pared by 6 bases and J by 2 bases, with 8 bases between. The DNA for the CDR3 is TGTGCCAGCAGGGGCAGCACCTACAATGAGCAGTTCTTC. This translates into CASRGSTYNEQFF.

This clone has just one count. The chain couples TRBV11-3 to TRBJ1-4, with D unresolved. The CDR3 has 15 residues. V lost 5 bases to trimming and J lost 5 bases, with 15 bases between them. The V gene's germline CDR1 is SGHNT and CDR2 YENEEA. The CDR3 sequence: CASSPVVSLNEKLFF. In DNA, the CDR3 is TGTGCCAGCAGCCCCGTCGTGAGCCTCAATGAAAAACTGTTTTTT.

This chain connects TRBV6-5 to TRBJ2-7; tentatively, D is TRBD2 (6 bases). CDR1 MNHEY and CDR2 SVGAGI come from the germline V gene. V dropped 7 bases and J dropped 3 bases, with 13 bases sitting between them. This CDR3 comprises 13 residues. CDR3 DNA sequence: TGTGCCAGCATCCGCCAGGGAGGCTACGAGCAGTACTTC. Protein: CASIRQGGYEQYF.

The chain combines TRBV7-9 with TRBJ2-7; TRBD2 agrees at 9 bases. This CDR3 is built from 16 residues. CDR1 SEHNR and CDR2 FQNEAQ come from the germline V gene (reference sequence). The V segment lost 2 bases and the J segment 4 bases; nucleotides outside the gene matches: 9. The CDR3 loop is CASSLSRAGGPYEQYF. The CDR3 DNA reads TGTGCCAGCAGCTTAAGTCGGGCGGGAGGGCCATACGAGCAGTACTTC. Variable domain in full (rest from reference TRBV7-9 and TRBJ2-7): DTGVSQNPRHKITKRGQNVTFRCDPISEHNRLYWYRQTLGQGPEFLTYFQNEAQLEKSRLLSDRFSAERPKGSFSTLEIQRTEQGDSAMYLCASSLSRAGGPYEQYFGPGTRLTVT.

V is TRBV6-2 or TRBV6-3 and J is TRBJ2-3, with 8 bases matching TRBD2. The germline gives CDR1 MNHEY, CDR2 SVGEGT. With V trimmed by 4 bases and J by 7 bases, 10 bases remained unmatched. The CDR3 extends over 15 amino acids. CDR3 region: CASSSQTSDTYTQYF. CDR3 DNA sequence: TGTGCCAGCAGTTCCCAGACTAGCGATACCTATACGCAGTATTTT.

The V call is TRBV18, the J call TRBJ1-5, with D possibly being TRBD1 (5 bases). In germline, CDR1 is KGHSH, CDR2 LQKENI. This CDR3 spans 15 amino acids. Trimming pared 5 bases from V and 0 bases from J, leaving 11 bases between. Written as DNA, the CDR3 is TGTGCCAGCTCAGAACAACAGGATAGCAATCAGCCCCAGCATTTT. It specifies CASSEQQDSNQPQHF.

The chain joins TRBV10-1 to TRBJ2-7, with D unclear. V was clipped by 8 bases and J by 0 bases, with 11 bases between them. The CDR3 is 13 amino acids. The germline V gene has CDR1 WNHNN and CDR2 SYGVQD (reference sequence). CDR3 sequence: CASSRGFSYEQYF. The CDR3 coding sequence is TGCGCCAGCTCTAGAGGCTTCTCCTACGAGCAGTACTTC.

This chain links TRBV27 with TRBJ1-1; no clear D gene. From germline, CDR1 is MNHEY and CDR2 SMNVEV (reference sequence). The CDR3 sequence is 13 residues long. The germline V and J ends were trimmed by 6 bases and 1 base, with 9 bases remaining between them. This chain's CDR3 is CASSLLENTEAFF. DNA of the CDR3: TGTGCCAGCAGCCTACTTGAGAACACTGAAGCTTTCTTT.

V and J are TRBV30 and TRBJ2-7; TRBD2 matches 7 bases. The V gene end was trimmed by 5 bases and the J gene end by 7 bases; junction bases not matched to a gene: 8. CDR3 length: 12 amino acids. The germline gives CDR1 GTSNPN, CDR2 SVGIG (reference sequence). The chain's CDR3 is CAWGGRAPEQYF. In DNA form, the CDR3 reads TGTGCCTGGGGGGGGAGGGCCCCTGAGCAGTACTTC.

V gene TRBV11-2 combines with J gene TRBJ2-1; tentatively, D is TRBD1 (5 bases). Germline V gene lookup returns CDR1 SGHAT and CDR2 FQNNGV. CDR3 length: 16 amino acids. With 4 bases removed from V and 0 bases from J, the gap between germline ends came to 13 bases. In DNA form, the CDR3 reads TGTGCCAGCAGCTCTAGATCCGACAGCTCCTACAATGAGCAGTTCTTC. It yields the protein CASSSRSDSSYNEQFF.

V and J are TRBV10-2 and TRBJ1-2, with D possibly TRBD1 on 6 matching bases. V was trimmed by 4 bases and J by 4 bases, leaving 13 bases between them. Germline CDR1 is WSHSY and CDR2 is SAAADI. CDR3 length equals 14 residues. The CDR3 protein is CASSASRDTYGYTF. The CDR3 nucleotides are TGCGCCAGCAGTGCCTCTCGGGACACCTATGGCTACACCTTC.

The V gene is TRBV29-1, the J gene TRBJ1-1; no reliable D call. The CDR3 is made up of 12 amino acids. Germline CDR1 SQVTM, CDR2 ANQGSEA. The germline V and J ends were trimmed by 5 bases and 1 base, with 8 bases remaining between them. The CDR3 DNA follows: TGCAGCGTTCGGAGGGAGAACACTGAAGCTTTCTTT. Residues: CSVRRENTEAFF.

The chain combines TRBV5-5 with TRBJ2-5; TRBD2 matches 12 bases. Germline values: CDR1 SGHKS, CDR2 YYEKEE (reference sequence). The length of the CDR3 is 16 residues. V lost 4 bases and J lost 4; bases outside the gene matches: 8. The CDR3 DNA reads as TGTGCCAGCAGCCCGGCTAGCGGGGGGGCCGGAGAGACCCAGTACTTC. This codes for CASSPASGGAGETQYF.

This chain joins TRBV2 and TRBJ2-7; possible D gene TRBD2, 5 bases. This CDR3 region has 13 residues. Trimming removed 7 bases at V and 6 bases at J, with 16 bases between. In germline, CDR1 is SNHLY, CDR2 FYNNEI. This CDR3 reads CASKPDWAGEQYF. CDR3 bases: TGTGCCAGCAAGCCAGATTGGGCGGGCGAGCAGTACTTC.

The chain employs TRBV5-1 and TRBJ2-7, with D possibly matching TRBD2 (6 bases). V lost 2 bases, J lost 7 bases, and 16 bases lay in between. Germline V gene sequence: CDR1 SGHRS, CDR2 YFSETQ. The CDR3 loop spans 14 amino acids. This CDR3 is CASSLGGGSGEQYF. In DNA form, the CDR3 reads TGCGCCAGCAGCTTAGGTGGGGGGTCCGGGGAGCAGTACTTC.

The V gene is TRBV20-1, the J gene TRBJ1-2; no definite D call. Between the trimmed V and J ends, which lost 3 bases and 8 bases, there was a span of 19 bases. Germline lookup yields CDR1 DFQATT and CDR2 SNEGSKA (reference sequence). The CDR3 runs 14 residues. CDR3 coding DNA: TGCAGTGCTAGTGATCGTGTTTGGGCGTGGGGCTACACCTTC. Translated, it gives CSASDRVWAWGYTF.

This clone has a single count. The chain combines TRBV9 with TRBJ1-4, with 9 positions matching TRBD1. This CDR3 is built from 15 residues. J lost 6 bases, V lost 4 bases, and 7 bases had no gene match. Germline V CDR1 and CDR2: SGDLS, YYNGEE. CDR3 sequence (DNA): TGTGCCAGCAGCATCCAACAGGGGGCGCATGAAAAACTGTTTTTT. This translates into CASSIQQGAHEKLFF.

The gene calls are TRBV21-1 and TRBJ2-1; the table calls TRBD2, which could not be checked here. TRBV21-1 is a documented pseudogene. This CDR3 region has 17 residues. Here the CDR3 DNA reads TGTGCCAGCAGCATCCCGGGCGGACTAGCTGGCTACAATGAGCAGTTCTTC. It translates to CASSIPGGLAGYNEQFF.

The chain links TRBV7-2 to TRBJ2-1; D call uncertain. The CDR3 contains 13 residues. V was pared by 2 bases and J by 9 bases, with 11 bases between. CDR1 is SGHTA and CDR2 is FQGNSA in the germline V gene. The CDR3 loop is CASSLLEAGEQFF. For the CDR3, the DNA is TGTGCCAGCAGCTTACTTGAGGCTGGTGAGCAGTTCTTC.